The T cell receptor (beta chain) described here comes from a study of T cell changes during pregnancy in multiple sclerosis. CDR1 SGHAT and CDR2 FQDESV come from the germline V gene (reference sequence). The CDR3 is 15 residues long. Trimming removed 3 bases from V and 3 bases from J; junction bases left unmatched: 6. The assay was immunoSEQ multiplex PCR, and TCRdb's table has in-frame clones only and misses some. This sample has 70,000 to 95,000 clones; 94% occur once, and the top ten carry about 2%. The chain combines TRBV11-1 with TRBJ2-7, with TRBD2 matching 9 bases. The specimen was peripheral blood, collected in the third trimester of pregnancy. The TCR comes from a female donor with multiple sclerosis, enrolled in a pregnancy study. This chain's CDR3 is CASSLAGGVYYEQYF. The CDR3 nucleotides are TGTGCCAGCAGCTTGGCGGGAGGGGTTTACTACGAGCAGTACTTC.